This T cell receptor beta chain was identified during a study of T cell responses to AZD1222 COVID-19 vaccine. Profiled with immunoSEQ multiplex PCR; TCRdb holds only in-frame clones, not every one. This sample has about 110,000 clones, with around 90% found just once. Whole-study results and caveats: Baseline testing showed seropositivity in only six AZD1222 recipients.

Details on this clone: Its specificity is unknown.

The CDR3 loop spans 16 amino acids. CDR1 is SGHTA, CDR2 FQGNSA, per germline. The ends were cut back, 1 base at V and 0 bases at J, with 10 bases in the middle. This specimen consisted of peripheral blood, obtained 28 days after the second AZD1222 dose. The receptor comes from an adult who received the AZD1222 COVID-19 vaccine. The chain carries TRBV7-2 and TRBJ2-4, with D possibly TRBD2 on 5 matching bases. CDR3 coding DNA: TGTGCCAGCAGCTTAGTGGCGGGCCTAGCCAAAAACATTCAGTACTTC. Translation gives CASSLVAGLAKNIQYF.